The present entry profiles one T cell receptor beta chain with its context. V lost 3 bases, J lost 11 bases, and 4 bases stayed unmatched. This CDR3 region has 13 residues. Germline-derived CDR1 and CDR2 are SNHLY and FYNNEI. Original analysis: Using reference gene primer amplification, nucleated cell counts were estimated. TCRdb's table, derived via immunoSEQ multiplex PCR, lists solely in-frame clones and lacks some. V and J calls and clone size are those listed in that table; D and trimming were worked out from the DNA. Of some 31,000 clones listed, about 85% are singletons. This sample is part of a study of blood T cell repertoires in COVID-19. Turning to the study itself: Sources were T cells, B-cell-depleted T cells, or PBMCs; the material itself was cDNA or gDNA.

The sequence came from a woman aged 60-75 years with active COVID-19. The sample consisted of peripheral blood. The chain combines TRBV2 with TRBJ1-4; 9 bases align to TRBD1. Written as DNA, the CDR3 is TGTGCCAGCAGTGACGGGGACAGGGAGAAACTGTTTTTT. Translated, it gives CASSDGDREKLFF.